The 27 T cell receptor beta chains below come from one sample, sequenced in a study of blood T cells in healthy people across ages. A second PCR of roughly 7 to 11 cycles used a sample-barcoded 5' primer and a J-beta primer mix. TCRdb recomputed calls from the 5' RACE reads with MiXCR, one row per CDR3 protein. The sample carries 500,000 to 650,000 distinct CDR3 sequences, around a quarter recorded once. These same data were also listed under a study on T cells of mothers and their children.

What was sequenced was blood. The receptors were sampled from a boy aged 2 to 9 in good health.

CDR3 region: CASSNRGPDTQYF. CDR3 DNA: TGTGCCAGTAGTAATAGGGGGCCAGATACGCAGTATTTT. V is TRBV19 and J is TRBJ2-3; 7 positions match TRBD1. The CDR3 covers 13 residues. J gave up 4 bases and V 4 bases, and 2 bases lay outside the gene matches. In germline, CDR1 is LNHDA, CDR2 SQIVND (reference sequence).

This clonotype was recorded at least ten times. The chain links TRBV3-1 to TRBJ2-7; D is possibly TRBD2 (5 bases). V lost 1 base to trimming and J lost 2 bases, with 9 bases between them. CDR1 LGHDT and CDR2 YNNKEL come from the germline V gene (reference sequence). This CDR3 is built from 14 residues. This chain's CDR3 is CASSQASGPYEQYF. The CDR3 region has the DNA TGTGCCAGCAGCCAAGCGAGCGGTCCCTACGAGCAGTACTTC.

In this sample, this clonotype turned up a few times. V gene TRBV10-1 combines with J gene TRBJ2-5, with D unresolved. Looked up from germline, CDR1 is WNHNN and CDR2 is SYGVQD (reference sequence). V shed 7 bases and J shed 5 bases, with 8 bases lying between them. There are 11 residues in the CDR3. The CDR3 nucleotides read TGCGCCAGCATCTTTAGGGAGACCCAGTACTTC. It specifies CASIFRETQYF.

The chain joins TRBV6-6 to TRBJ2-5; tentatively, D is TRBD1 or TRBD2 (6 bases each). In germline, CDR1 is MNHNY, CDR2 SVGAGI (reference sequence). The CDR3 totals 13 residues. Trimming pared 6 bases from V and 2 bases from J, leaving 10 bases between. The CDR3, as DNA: TGTGCCAGCAGGCGGGACATTCAAGAGACCCAGTACTTC. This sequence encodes CASRRDIQETQYF.

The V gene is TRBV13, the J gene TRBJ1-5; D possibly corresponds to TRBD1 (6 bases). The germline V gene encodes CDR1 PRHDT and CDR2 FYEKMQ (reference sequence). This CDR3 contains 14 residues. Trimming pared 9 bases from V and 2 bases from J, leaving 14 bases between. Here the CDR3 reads CARDRPRGNQPQHF. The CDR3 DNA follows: TGTGCCAGGGACAGACCCCGGGGCAATCAGCCCCAGCATTTT.

The CDR3 region is CASSKDKRGTYEQYF. CDR3 DNA sequence: TGTGCCAGCAGCAAAGATAAGCGGGGGACCTACGAACAGTACTTC. This chain uses TRBV21-1 with TRBJ2-5; TRBD2 reflects the table's D call only, with no check against the DNA. TRBV21-1 is a pseudogene locus. CDR3 length: 15 amino acids.

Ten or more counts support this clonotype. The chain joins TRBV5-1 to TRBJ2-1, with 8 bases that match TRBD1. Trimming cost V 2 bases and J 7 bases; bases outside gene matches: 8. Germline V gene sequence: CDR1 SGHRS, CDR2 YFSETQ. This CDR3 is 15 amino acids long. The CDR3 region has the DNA TGCGCCAGCAGCTTCGGACAGGGAGGAGCGAATGAGCAGTTCTTC. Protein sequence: CASSFGQGGANEQFF.

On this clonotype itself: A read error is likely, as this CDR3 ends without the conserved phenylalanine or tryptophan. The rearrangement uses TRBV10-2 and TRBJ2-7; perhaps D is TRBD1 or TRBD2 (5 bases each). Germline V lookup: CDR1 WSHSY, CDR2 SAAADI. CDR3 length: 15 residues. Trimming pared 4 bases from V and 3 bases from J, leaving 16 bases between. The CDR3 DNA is TGCGCCAGCAGTGCCTCCTCGGGACCGTACTACGAGCAGTACCTC. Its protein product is CASSASSGPYYEQYL.

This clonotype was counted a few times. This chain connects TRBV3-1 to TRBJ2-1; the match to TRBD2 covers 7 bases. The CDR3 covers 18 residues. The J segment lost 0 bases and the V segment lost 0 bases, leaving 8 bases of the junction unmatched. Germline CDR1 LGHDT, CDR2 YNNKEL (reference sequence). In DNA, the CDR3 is TGTGCCAGCAGCCAAGAAGTAGGAGCGGGGATCTCCTACAATGAGCAGTTCTTC. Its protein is CASSQEVGAGISYNEQFF.

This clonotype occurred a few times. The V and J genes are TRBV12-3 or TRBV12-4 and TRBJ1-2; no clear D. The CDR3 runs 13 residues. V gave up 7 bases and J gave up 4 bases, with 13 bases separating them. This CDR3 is CASTPSRGYGYTF. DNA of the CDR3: TGTGCCAGCACCCCGAGTAGAGGCTATGGCTACACCTTC.

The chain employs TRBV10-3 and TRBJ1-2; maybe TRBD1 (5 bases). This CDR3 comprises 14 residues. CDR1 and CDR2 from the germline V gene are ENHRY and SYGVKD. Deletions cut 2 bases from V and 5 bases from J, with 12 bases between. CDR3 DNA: TGTGCCATCAGTGAGGGAGACAGATCATATGGCTACACCTTC. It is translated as CAISEGDRSYGYTF.

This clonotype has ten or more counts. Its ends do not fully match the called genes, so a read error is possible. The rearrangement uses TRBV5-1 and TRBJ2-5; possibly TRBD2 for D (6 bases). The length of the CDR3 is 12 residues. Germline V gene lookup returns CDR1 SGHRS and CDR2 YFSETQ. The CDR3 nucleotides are TGCGCCAGCAGCTACACCCCCGGGACTCTAGACTTC. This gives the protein CASSYTPGTLDF.

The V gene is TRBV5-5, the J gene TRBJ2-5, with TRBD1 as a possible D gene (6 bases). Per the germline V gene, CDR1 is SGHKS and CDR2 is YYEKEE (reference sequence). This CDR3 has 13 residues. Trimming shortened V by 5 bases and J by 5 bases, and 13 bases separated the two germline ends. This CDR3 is CASSFTGTETQYF. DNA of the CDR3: TGTGCCAGCAGTTTCACAGGGACGGAGACCCAGTACTTC. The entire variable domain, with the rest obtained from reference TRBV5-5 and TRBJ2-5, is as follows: DAGVTQSPTHLIKTRGQQVTLRCSPISGHKSVSWYQQVLGQGPQFIFQYYEKEERGRGNFPDRFSARQFPNYSSELNVNALLLGDSALYLCASSFTGTETQYFGPGTRLLVL.

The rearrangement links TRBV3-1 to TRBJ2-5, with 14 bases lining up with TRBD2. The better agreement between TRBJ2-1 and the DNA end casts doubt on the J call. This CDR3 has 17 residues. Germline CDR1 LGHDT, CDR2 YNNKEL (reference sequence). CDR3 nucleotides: TGTGCCAGCAGCCAAGGGACTAGCGGGAGGCTCCGGAATGAGCAGTTCTTC. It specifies CASSQGTSGRLRNEQFF.

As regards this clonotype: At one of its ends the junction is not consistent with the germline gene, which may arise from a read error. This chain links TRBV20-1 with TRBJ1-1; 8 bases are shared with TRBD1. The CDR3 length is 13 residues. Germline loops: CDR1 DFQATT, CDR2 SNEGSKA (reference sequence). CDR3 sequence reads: CSGPGTGNTEPFF. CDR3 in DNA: TGCAGTGGTCCCGGGACAGGAAACACTGAACCTTTCTTT.

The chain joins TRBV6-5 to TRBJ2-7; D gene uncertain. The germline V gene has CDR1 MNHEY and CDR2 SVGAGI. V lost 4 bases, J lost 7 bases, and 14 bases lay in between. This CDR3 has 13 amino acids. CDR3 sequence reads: CASSSNAQVEQYF. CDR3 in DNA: TGTGCCAGCAGTTCCAACGCCCAAGTAGAGCAGTACTTC.

The CDR3, as DNA: TGCAGTGCTAGGTTCAAAGCTGGTGTGGGAGGGCCAACAGATACGCAGTATTTT. It is translated as CSARFKAGVGGPTDTQYF. This rearrangement joins TRBV20-1 to TRBJ2-3; TRBD2 matches 7 bases. The length of the CDR3 is 18 residues. CDR1 is DFQATT and CDR2 is SNEGSKA in the germline V gene (reference sequence). V dropped 3 bases and J dropped 3; count of bases not matched to a gene: 18.

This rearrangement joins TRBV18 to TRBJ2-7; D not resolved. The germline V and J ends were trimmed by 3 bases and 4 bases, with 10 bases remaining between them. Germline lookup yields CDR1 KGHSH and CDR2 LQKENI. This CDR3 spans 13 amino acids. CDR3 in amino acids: CASSPRSQYEQYF. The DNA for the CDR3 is TGTGCCAGCTCACCCCGAAGCCAGTACGAGCAGTACTTC. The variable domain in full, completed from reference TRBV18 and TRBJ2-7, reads NAGVMQNPRHLVRRRGQEARLRCSPMKGHSHVYWYRQLPEEGLKFMVYLQKENIIDESGMPKERFSAEFPKEGPSILRIQQVVRGDSAAYFCASSPRSQYEQYFGPGTRLTVT.

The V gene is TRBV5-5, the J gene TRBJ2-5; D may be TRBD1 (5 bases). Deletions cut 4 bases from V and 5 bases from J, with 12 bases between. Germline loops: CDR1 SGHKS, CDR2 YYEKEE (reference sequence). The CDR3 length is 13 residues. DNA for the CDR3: TGTGCCAGCAGCGTCGGACCAGGGGAGACCCAGTACTTC. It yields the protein CASSVGPGETQYF.

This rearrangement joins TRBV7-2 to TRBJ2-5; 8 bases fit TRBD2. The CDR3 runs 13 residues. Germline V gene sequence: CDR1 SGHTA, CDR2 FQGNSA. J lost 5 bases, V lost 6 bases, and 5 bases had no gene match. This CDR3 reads CASRRTSTETQYF. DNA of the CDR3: TGTGCCAGCAGACGGACTAGCACGGAGACCCAGTACTTC.

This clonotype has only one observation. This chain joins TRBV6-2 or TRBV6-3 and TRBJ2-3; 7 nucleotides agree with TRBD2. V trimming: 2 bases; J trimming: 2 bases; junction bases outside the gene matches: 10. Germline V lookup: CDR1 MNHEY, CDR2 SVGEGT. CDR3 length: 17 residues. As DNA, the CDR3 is TGTGCCAGCAGTTACAATCCCTCGCTAGCGGCCACAGATACGCAGTATTTT. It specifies CASSYNPSLAATDTQYF.

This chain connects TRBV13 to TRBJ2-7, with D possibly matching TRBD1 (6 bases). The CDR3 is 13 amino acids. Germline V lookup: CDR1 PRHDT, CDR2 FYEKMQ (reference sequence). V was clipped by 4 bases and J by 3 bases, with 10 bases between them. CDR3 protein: CASSSPDSYEQYF. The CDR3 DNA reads TGTGCCAGCAGCTCTCCGGACAGCTACGAGCAGTACTTC.

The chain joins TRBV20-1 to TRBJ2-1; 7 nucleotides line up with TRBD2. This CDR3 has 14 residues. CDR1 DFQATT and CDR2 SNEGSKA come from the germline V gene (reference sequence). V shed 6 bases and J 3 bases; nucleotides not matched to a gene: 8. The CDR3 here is CSAYGTTLYNEQFF. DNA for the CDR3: TGCAGTGCCTATGGGACTACCCTCTACAATGAGCAGTTCTTC.

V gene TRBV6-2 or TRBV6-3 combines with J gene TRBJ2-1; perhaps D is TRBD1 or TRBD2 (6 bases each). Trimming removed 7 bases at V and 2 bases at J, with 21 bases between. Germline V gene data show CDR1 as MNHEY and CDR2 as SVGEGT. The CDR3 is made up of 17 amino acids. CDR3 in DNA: TGTGCCAGCACAACTCCGGGGGCGGGAATTGCCTACAATGAGCAGTTCTTC. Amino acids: CASTTPGAGIAYNEQFF.

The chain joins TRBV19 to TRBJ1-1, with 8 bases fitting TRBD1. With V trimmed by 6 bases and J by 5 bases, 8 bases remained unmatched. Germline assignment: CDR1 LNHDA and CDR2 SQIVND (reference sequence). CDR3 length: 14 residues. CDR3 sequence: CASRDRVGMTEAFF. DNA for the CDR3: TGTGCCAGTAGGGACAGGGTGGGTATGACTGAAGCTTTCTTT.

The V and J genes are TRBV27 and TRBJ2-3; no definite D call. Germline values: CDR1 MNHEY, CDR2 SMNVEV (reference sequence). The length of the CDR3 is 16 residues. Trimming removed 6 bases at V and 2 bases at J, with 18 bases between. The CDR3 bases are TGTGCCAGCAGCCGGGCGTCGTGGTATGACACAGATACGCAGTATTTT. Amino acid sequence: CASSRASWYDTDTQYF.

The CDR3 region has the DNA TGTGCCAGCCCCCGGGGCGCACCGGGACTAGCTTGCAATGAGCAGTTCTTC. It specifies CASPRGAPGLACNEQFF. This rearrangement joins TRBV12-3 or TRBV12-4 to TRBJ2-1; TRBD2 aligns across 9 bases. The V gene end was trimmed by 8 bases and the J gene end by 6 bases; junction bases not matched to a gene: 17. The CDR3 consists of 17 residues.